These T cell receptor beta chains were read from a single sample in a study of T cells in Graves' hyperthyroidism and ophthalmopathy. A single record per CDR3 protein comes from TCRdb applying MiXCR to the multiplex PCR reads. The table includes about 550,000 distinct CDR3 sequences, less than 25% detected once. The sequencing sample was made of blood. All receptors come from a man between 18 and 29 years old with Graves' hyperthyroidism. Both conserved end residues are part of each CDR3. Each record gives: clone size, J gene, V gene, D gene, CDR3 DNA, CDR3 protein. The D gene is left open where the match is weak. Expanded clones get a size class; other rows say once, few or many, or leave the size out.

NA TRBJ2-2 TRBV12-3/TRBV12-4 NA TGTGTCAGCACCCTCTCTAGCGCGAACACCGGGGAGCTGTTTTTT CVSTLSSANTGELFF
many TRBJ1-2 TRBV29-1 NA TGCAGCGTTGGGGGAGTAGCTAACTATGGCTACACCTTC CSVGGVANYGYTF
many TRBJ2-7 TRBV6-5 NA TGTGCCAGCAGTTACTCGGACTATAAACTCCCGGAGCAGTACTTC CASSYSDYKLPEQYF
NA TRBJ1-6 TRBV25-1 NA TGTGCCAGCAGTGTGGAGACAGCGTATTCACCCCTCCACTTT CASSVETAYSPLHF
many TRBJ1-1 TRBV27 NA TGTGCCAGCAGTTTATCCCCGGACAGAGAAGCTTTCTTT CASSLSPDREAFF
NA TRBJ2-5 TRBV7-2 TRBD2 TGTGCCAGCAGCTTGACCCTAGCGGGAGAATTAGAGACCCAGTACTTC CASSLTLAGELETQYF
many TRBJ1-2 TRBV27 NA TGTGCCAGCAGTCCAACAGGCTTTGCTAACTATGGCTACACCTTC CASSPTGFANYGYTF
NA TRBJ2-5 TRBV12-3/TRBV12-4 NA TGTGCCAGCAGATTGGAAGGTTTAGAAGAGACCCAGTACTTC CASRLEGLEETQYF
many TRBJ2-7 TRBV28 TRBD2 TGTGCCAGCAGTGGGGGAGCGGGAGACGAGCAGTACTTC CASSGGAGDEQYF
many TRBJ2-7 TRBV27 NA TGTGCCAGCGGGACCACTCCCAACGAGCAGTACTTC CASGTTPNEQYF
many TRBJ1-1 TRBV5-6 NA TGTGCCAGCACCCGACAGCCCGCAACTGAAGCTTTCTTT CASTRQPATEAFF
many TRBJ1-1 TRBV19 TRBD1 TGTGCCAGTAGTATCACAGGGGGGGCTGAAGCTTTCTTT CASSITGGAEAFF
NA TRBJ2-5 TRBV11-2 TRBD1 TGTGCCAGCAGCTTAGAGGGAATGGGACAGCAAGAGACCCAGTACTTC CASSLEGMGQQETQYF
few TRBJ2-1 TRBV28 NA TGTGCCAGCAGTATGACAGTGAGCTCCTACAATGAGCAGTTCTTC CASSMTVSSYNEQFF
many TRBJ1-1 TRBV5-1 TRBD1 TGCGCCAGCAGCTTGGTGACAGGGGGGACTGAAGCTTTCTTT CASSLVTGGTEAFF
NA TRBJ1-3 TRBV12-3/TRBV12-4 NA TGTGCCAGCAGTTTTACCCCTGGGGCAGGGGGAAACACCATATATTTT CASSFTPGAGGNTIYF
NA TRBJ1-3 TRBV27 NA TGTGCCAGCATCCCTGGGGGGGCGTATGGAAACACCATATATTTT CASIPGGAYGNTIYF
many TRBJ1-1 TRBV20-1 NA TGCAGTGCTAGAGACGCCGGACGGTTAAGGACTGAAGCTTTCTTT CSARDAGRLRTEAFF
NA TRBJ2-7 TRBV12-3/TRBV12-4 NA TGTGCCAGCAGCACCCGGAGGGGGTTCTACGAGCAGTACTTC CASSTRRGFYEQYF
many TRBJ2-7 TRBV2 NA TGTGCCAGCAGTAAATCGGGGGCAACTTACGAGCAGTACTTC CASSKSGATYEQYF
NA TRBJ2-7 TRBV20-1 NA TGCAGTGCCTTCCCCTTCCGGGGAAGCTCCTACGAGCAGTACTTC CSAFPFRGSSYEQYF
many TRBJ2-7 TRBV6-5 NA TGTGCCAGCAGTAGCCCTCAGTACTACGAGCAGTACTTC CASSSPQYYEQYF
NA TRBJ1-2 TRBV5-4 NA TGTGCCAGCAGCTTGGAGGCTGTCGCCAGTATCAACTATGGCTACACCTTC CASSLEAVASINYGYTF
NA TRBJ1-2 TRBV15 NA TGTGCCACCCGACGGGCGCAGCGGGATGGCTACACCTTC CATRRAQRDGYTF
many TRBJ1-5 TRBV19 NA TGTGCCAGCGGGGATAGCAATCAGCCCCAGCATTTT CASGDSNQPQHF
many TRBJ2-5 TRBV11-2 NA TGTGCCAGCAGCTTAGAAGTACAAGAGACCCAGTACTTC CASSLEVQETQYF
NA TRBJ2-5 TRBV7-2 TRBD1 TGTGCCAGCAGCGCCTCTCCGGGACAGGGGAGCGAGACCCAGTACTTC CASSASPGQGSETQYF
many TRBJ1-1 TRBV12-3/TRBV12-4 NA TGTGCCAGCCGGAGGAACACTGAAGCTTTCTTT CASRRNTEAFF
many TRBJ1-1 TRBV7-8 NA TGTGCCAGCAGCTTAGGGGGCGGTATGGCTGAAGCTTTCTTT CASSLGGGMAEAFF
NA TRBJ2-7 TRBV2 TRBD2 TGTGCCAGCAGCTTAGCGGGGCCTGGCGAGCAGTACTTC CASSLAGPGEQYF
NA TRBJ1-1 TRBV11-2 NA TGTGCCAGCAGCCCCGTACGGGGAAGGAGGGGTGAAGCTTTCTTT CASSPVRGRRGEAFF
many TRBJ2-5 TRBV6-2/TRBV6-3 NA TGTGCCAGCATCTCTCAAGACGGTCAAGAGACCCAGTACTTC CASISQDGQETQYF
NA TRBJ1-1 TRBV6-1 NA TGTGCCAGCAGACGCGGGGCGAACACTGAAGCTTTCTTT CASRRGANTEAFF
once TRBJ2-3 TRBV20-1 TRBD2 TGCAGTGCTAGAGAGGAGAATAGCGGGGGGCCAGAAGATACGCAGTATTTT CSAREENSGGPEDTQYF
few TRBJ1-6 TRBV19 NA TGTGCCAGTAGTAGGGGCAAAGGAAATTCACCCCTCCACTTT CASSRGKGNSPLHF
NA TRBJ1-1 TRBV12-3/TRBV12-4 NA TGTGCCAGCAGTAGGACGTCCGGGGCCACGAGAGCTTTCTTT CASSRTSGATRAFF
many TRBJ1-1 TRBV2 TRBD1 TGTGCCAGCAGTGAAAGGGGGCGCAGGGTGAACACTGAAGCTTTCTTT CASSERGRRVNTEAFF
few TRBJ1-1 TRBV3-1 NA TGTGCCAGCAGTCCCTTCGGGGCGAGCACTGAAGCTTTCTTT CASSPFGASTEAFF
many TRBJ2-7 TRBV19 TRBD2 TGTGCCAGTAGTATCGGAGCGGGAAGCTCCTACGAGCAGTACTTC CASSIGAGSSYEQYF
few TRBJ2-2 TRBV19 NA TGTGCCAGTAGCCGGAGTTGGGGCCCGAACACCGGGGAGCTGTTTTTT CASSRSWGPNTGELFF
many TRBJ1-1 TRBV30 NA TGTGCCTGGAGTGAGGGTTCCCTCATCGAAGCTTTCTTT CAWSEGSLIEAFF
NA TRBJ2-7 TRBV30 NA TGTGCCTGGAGCCCGGAGGACAACGAGCAGTACTTC CAWSPEDNEQYF
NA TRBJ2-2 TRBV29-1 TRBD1 TGCAGCGTGTCCCGGGGACAGGCGGGCGGGGAGCTGTTTTTT CSVSRGQAGGELFF
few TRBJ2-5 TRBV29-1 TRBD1 TGCAGCGTTCGGTCGAGGACAGGGCCAGAGACCAAGTACTTC CSVRSRTGPETKYF
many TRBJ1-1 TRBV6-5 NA TGTGCCAGCAGTTACAGGTTCCAAGCTTTCTTT CASSYRFQAFF
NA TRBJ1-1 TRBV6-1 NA TGTGCCAGCAGTGAAGGGCAGGCACGAAACACTGAAGCTTTCTTT CASSEGQARNTEAFF
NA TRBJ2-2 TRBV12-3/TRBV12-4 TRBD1 TGTGCCAGCAGCCCGGACAGGGTAAAGACCGGGGAGCTGTTTTTT CASSPDRVKTGELFF
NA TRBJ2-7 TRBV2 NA TGTGCCACCAACCCGACAGGCCGGACCTACGAGCAGTACTTC CATNPTGRTYEQYF
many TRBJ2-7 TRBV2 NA TGTGCCAGCAGTGAAGTAAGGTTCAACGAGCAGTACTTC CASSEVRFNEQYF
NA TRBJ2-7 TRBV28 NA TGTGCCAGCAGTTTCCCGCTACAAAGTTACGAGCAGTACTTC CASSFPLQSYEQYF
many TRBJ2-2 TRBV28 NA TGTGCCACCTGTATACAGGGTGGCGACACCGGGGAGCTGTTTTTT CATCIQGGDTGELFF
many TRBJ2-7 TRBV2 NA TGTGCCAGCAGTGAAGCTCAGGGAATGTTATACGAGCAGTACTTC CASSEAQGMLYEQYF
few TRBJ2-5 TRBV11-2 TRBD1 TGTGCCAGCAGCTCTAATCTCCCAGGACAGGGGGCGGTGGAGACCCAGTACTTC CASSSNLPGQGAVETQYF
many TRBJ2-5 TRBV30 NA TGTGCCTGGGCCCCAGGGTGGCAAGAGACCCAGTACTTC CAWAPGWQETQYF
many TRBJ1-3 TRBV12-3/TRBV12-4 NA TGTGCCAGCAGTTTATTCACCATATATTTT CASSLFTIYF
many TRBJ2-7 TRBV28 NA TGTGCCAGCAGCCCACCTCGCCCCCCCGTCACGGCACGCGAGCAGTACTTC CASSPPRPPVTAREQYF
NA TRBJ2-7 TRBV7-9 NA TGTGCCAGCAGCCAACAGTCCTACGAGCAGTACTTC CASSQQSYEQYF